The clone carrying this T cell receptor (beta chain) has just a few counts. Its cognate antigen is unknown. The data belong to a study of long-term antiretroviral therapy in people with HIV. immunoSEQ v3.0 was run at survey level. Sequenced by immunoSEQ multiplex PCR; TCRdb stores in-frame clones only, minus some. The profile covers some 30,000 clones, with roughly 87% appearing a single time and more than 0.9% taken by the ten largest. Regarding the study as a whole: Every time point showed a repertoire led by clones expanded before ART.

The receptor comes from a man aged 50-60 years with HIV. The specimen comprised unsorted PBMCs, sampled 2 years after starting antiretroviral therapy.

CDR3 in DNA: TGTGCCAGCAGCTTGACAGATACGCAGTATTTT. Amino acids: CASSLTDTQYF. The chain uses TRBV7-9 and TRBJ2-3; D is ambiguous. Germline V gene data show CDR1 as SEHNR and CDR2 as FQNEAQ (reference sequence). This CDR3 spans 11 amino acids. V gave up 3 bases and J gave up 3 bases, with 1 base separating them.